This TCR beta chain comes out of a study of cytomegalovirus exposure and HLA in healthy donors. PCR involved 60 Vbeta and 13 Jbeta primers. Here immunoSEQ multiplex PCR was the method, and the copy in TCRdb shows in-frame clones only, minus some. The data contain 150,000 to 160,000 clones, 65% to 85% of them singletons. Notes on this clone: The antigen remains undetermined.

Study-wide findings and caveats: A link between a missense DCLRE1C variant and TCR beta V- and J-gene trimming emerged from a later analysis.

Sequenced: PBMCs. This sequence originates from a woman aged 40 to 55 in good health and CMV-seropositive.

As DNA, the CDR3 is TGTGCCAGCTCACCACAGCCGGGAGGCGGTAACACCGGGGAGCTGTTTTTT. It codes for CASSPQPGGGNTGELFF. The chain carries TRBV18 and TRBJ2-2; TRBD2 aligns across 7 bases. Per the germline V gene, CDR1 is KGHSH and CDR2 is LQKENI. V shed 1 base and J 2 bases; nucleotides not matched to a gene: 7. This CDR3 is built from 17 residues.